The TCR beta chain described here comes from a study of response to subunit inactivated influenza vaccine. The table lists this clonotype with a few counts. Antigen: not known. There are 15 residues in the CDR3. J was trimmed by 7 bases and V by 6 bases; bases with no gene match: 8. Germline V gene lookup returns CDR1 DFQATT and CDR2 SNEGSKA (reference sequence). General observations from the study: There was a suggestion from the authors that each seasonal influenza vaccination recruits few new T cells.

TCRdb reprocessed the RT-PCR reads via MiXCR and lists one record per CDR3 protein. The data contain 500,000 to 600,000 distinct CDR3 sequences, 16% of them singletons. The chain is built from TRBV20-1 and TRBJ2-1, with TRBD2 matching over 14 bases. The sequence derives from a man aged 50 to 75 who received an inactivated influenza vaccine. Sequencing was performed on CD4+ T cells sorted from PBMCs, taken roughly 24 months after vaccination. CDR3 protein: CSAIPGTSGSNEQFF. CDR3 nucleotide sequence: TGCAGTGCCATCCCCGGGACTAGCGGGAGTAATGAGCAGTTCTTC.